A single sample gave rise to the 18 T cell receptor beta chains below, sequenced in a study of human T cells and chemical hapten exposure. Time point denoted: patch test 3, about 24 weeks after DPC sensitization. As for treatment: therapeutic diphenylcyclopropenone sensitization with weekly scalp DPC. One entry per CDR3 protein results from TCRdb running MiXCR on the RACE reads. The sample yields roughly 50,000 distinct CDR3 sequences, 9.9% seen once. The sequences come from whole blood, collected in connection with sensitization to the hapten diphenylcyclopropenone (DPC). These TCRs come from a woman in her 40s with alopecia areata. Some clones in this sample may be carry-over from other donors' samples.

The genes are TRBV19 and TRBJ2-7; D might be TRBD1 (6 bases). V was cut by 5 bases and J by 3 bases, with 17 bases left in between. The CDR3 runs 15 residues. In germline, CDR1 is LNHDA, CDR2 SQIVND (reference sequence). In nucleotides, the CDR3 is TGTGCCAGTAGTCTTAATACAGGGACCAACTACGAGCAGTACTTC. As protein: CASSLNTGTNYEQYF.

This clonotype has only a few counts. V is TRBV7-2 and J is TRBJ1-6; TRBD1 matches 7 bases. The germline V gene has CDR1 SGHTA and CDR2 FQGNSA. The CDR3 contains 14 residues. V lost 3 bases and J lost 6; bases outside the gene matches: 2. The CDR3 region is CASSFRDSNSPLHF. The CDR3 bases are TGTGCCAGCAGCTTCCGGGACAGTAATTCACCCCTCCACTTT.

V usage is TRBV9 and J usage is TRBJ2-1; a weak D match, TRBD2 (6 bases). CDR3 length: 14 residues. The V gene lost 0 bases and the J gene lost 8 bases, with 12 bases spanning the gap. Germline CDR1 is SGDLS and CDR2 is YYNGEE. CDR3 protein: CASSVVGGVDEQFF. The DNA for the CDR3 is TGTGCCAGCAGCGTAGTAGGAGGGGTCGATGAGCAGTTCTTC.

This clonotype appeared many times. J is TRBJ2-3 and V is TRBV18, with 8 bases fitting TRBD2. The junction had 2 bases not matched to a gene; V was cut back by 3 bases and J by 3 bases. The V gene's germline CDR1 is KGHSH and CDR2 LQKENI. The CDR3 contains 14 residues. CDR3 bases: TGTGCCAGCTCACCCCAGCGGGGGACAGATACGCAGTATTTT. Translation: CASSPQRGTDTQYF.

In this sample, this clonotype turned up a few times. CDR3: CASSQGGPDRSYF. The CDR3, as DNA: TGTGCCAGCAGCCAAGGGGGGCCGGACAGGTCTTACTTC. The V call is TRBV3-1, the J call TRBJ2-7, with TRBD1 matching 7 bases. Germline CDR1 and CDR2: LGHDT and YNNKEL (reference sequence). J lost 13 bases, V lost 1 base, and 10 bases had no gene match. The CDR3 runs to 13 residues.

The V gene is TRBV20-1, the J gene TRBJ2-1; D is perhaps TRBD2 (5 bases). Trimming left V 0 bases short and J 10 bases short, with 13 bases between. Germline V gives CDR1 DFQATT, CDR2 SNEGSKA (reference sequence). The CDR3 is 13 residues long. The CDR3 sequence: CSARDTLAGEQFF. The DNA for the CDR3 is TGCAGTGCTAGAGATACGCTAGCCGGCGAGCAGTTCTTC.

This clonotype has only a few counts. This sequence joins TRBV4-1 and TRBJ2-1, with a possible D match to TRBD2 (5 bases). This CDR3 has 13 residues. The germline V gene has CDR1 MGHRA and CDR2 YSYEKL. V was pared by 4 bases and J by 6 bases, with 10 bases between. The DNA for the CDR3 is TGCGCCAGCAGCCTCGCACTAGGCAATGAGCAGTTCTTC. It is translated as CASSLALGNEQFF.

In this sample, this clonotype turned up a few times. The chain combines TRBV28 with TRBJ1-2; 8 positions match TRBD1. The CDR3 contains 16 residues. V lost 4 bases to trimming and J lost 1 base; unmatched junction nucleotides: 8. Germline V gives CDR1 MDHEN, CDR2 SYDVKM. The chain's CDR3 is CASSSKRGQDNYGYTF. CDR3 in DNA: TGTGCCAGCAGTTCCAAACGGGGACAGGATAACTATGGCTACACCTTC.

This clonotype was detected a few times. CDR3 sequence (DNA): TGTGCCAGCAGTCCACTAGCAAATACGCAGTATTTT. Amino acids: CASSPLANTQYF. The chain carries TRBV12-3 or TRBV12-4 and TRBJ2-3; TRBD2 might be the D (6 bases). V lost 5 bases, J lost 7 bases, and 10 bases lay in between. CDR3 size: 12 residues.

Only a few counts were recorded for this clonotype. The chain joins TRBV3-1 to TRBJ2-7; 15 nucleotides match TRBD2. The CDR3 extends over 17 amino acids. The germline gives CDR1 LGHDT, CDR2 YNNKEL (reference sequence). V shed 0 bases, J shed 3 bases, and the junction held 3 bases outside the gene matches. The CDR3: CASSQDGLAGGHYEQYF. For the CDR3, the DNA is TGTGCCAGCAGCCAAGACGGACTAGCGGGGGGGCACTACGAGCAGTACTTC.

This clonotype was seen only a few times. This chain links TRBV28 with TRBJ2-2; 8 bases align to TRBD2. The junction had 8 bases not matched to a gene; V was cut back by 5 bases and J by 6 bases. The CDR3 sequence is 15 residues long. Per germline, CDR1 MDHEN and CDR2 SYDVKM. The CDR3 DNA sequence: TGTGCCAGCAGTCCCTCGGGACTAGTGGCCGGGGAGCTGTTTTTT. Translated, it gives CASSPSGLVAGELFF. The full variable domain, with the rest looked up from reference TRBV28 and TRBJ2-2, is DVKVTQSSRYLVKRTGEKVFLECVQDMDHENMFWYRQDPGLGLRLIYFSYDVKMKEKGDIPEGYSVSREKKERFSLILESASTNQTSMYLCASSPSGLVAGELFFGEGSRLTVL.

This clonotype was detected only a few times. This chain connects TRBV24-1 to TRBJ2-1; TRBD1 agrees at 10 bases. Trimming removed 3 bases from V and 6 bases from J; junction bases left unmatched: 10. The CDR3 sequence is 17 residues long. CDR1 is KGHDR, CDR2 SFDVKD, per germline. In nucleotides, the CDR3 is TGTGCCACCAGTGATCCGACAGGGGGCTTCGCGGTCAATGAGCAGTTCTTC. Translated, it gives CATSDPTGGFAVNEQFF.

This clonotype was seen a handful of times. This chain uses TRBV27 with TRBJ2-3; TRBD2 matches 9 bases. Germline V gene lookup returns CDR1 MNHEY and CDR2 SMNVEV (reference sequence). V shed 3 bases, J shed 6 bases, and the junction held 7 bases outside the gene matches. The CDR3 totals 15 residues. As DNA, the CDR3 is TGTGCCAGCAGTTTGTGGCTAGCGGGGCATGATACGCAGTATTTT. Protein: CASSLWLAGHDTQYF.

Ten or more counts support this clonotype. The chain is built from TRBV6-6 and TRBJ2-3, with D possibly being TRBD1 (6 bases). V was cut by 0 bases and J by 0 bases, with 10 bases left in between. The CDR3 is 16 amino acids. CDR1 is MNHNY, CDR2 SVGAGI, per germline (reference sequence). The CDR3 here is CASSYSKTGSTDTQYF. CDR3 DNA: TGTGCCAGCAGTTACTCGAAGACAGGCAGCACAGATACGCAGTATTTT.

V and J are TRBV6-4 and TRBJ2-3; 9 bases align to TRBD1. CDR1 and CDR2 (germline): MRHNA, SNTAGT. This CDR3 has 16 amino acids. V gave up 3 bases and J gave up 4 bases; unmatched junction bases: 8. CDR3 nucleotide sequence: TGTGCCAGCAGTGAGCGACCGGGACAGGGTTCAGATACGCAGTATTTT. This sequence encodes CASSERPGQGSDTQYF.

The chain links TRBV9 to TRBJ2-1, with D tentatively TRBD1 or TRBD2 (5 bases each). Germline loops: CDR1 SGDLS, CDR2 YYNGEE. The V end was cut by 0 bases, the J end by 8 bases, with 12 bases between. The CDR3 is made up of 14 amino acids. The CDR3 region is CASSVVGAGDEQFF. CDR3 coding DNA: TGTGCCAGCAGCGTAGTTGGGGCGGGCGATGAGCAGTTCTTC.

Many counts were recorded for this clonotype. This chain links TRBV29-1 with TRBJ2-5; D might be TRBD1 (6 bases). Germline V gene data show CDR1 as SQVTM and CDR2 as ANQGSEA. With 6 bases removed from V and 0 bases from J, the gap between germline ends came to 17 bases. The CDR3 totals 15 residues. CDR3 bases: TGCAGCGTGAAAGGGGGTCTCAATTACCAAGAGACCCAGTACTTC. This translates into CSVKGGLNYQETQYF.

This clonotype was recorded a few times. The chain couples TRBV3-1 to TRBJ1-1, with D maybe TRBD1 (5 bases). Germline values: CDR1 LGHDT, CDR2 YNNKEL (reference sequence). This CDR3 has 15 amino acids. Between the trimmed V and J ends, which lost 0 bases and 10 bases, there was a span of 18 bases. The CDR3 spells CASSQDGGTSLGAFF. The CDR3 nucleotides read TGTGCCAGCAGCCAAGATGGGGGTACCTCATTGGGAGCTTTCTTT.